This is a list of T cell receptor beta chains from one sample in a study of T cell repertoires in cytomegalovirus infection. TCRdb reanalysed the reads using MiXCR and keeps one entry per CDR3 protein. The table shows roughly 920,000 distinct CDR3 sequences, with about a third occurring only once. Antigens for these TCRs are unknown. Specimen: cultured CD8+ T cells from PBMCs, collected from culture after CMV antigen stimulation. The receptor set was obtained from a human donor in good health (CMV status not recorded). Some clones in this sample may be carry-over from other donors' samples. CDR3s include the opening cysteine and the closing phenylalanine or tryptophan. The order of the fields is V gene, CDR3 protein.

V: TRBV12-3/TRBV12-4
CDR3: CASSTDRDYTEAFF

V: TRBV19
CDR3: CASSVLASGGQETQYF

V: TRBV7-8
CDR3: CASSLEGTGSPDTQYF

V: TRBV29-1
CDR3: CSVEWGPGELFF

V: TRBV27
CDR3: CASSLLWGSGELFF

V: TRBV20-1
CDR3: CSAPHSQYSNQPQHF

V: TRBV7-4
CDR3: CASSREWEGTEAFF

V: TRBV7-6
CDR3: CASSLYGEGLNTEAFF

V: TRBV19
CDR3: CASSGPRTGIMDTQYF

V: TRBV7-2
CDR3: CASSSQGTEYGYTF

V: TRBV7-8
CDR3: CASSERDGGGPYNEQFF

V: TRBV6-1
CDR3: CASSGWDAKANYGYTF

V: TRBV3-1
CDR3: CASSVPGQGNNEQFF

V: TRBV7-3
CDR3: CASSSSLGNGYTF

V: TRBV7-9
CDR3: CASTDRARNIQYF

V: TRBV19
CDR3: CASSHGTFNEQFF

V: TRBV19
CDR3: CASSLKGQGYEQYF

V: TRBV12-3/TRBV12-4
CDR3: CASSKDLGYGYTF

V: TRBV7-2
CDR3: CASSPFGAGVYNEQFF

V: TRBV7-6
CDR3: CASSISARAQAFF

V: TRBV27
CDR3: CASSPSSSLYEQYF

V: TRBV27
CDR3: CASSRGTGASLTQYF

V: TRBV7-9
CDR3: CASSLDISLNTEAFF

V: TRBV7-6
CDR3: CASSLGGLSTDTQYF

V: TRBV12-3/TRBV12-4
CDR3: CASSPIGQGSYEQYF

V: TRBV6-6
CDR3: CASSSRDSTKSAYNEQFF

V: TRBV2
CDR3: CASLERTEAFF

V: TRBV10-3
CDR3: CAISSFPRDSYEQYF

V: TRBV11-2
CDR3: CASSFSPQAAFF

V: TRBV6-2/TRBV6-3
CDR3: CASSFRQEPRGNYGYTF

V: TRBV29-1
CDR3: CSVEGRNDYGYTF

V: TRBV4-1
CDR3: CASSPGLADEQFF